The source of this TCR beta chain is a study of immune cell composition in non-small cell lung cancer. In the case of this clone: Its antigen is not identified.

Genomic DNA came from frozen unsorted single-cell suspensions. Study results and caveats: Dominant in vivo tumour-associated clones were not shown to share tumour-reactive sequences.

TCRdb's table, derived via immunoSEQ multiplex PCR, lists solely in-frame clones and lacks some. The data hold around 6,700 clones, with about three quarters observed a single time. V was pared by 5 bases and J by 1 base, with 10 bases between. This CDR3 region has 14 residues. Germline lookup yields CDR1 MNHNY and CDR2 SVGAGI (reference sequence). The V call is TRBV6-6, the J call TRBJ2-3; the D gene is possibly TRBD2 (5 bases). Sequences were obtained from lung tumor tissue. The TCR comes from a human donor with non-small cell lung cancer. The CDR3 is CASSNREGTDTQYF. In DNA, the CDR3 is TGTGCCAGCAGTAACCGGGAAGGCACAGATACGCAGTATTTT.